Listed here are 8 T cell receptor beta chains from one sample, sequenced in a study of low-dose radiotherapy and immunotherapy resistance in tumors. Priming of first-strand cDNA relied on TRAV- and TRBV-specific primers (covering alpha and beta chains). TCRs were amplified for roughly 22 PCR cycles with a constant-region primer and V-primer adapter. Each CDR3 protein gets one entry after TCRdb re-called the reads with MiXCR. The table lists thousands of distinct CDR3 sequences, approximately 50% of them singletons. Receptors were obtained from a human donor with advanced metastatic prostate, ovarian, gallbladder or colorectal cancer (not recorded which). This table probably holds off-target reads from a library built for another chain.

This clonotype was picked up a small number of times. This sequence joins TRBV19 and TRBJ2-2; D is unresolved. The CDR3 has 16 amino acids. Germline CDR1 is LNHDA and CDR2 is SQIVND (reference sequence). The germline V and J ends were trimmed by 3 bases and 4 bases, with 15 bases remaining between them. CDR3 in DNA: TGTGCCAGTAGTATTAGTGGTAACAGACTCACCGGGGAGCTGTTTTTT. It codes for CASSISGNRLTGELFF. The full variable domain, with the rest looked up from reference TRBV19 and TRBJ2-2, is DGGITQSPKYLFRKEGQNVTLSCEQNLNHDAMYWYRQDPGQGLRLIYYSQIVNDFQKGDIAEGYSVSREKKESFPLTVTSAQKNPTAFYLCASSISGNRLTGELFFGEGSRLTVL.

This rearrangement joins TRBV5-1 to TRBJ1-1, with TRBD1 matching 7 bases. V shed 4 bases and J 1 base; nucleotides not matched to a gene: 4. Germline V gene lookup returns CDR1 SGHRS and CDR2 YFSETQ. CDR3 length: 14 residues. The CDR3, as DNA: TGCGCCAGCAGCCCAGGGGACAGGAACACTGAAGCTTTCTTT. Its translation is CASSPGDRNTEAFF.

This clonotype turned up a few times. This chain uses TRBV24-1 with TRBJ1-5; 8 nucleotides agree with TRBD1. CDR1 is KGHDR, CDR2 SFDVKD, per germline. The CDR3 loop spans 17 amino acids. After removal of 4 bases from V and 0 bases from J, the junction contained 7 bases not matched to a gene. CDR3 amino acids: CATSDSGQVYSNQPQHF. The CDR3 bases are TGTGCCACCAGTGACTCGGGACAGGTCTATAGCAATCAGCCCCAGCATTTT.

This clonotype was counted a single time. The CDR3 nucleotides read TGTGCCAGCTCACCCGGGGGTAGCACTGAAGCTTTCTTT. Amino acid sequence: CASSPGGSTEAFF. The chain joins TRBV18 to TRBJ1-1, with D possibly being TRBD1 (5 bases). V shed 3 bases and J shed 4 bases, with 9 bases lying between them. There are 13 residues in the CDR3. Germline CDR1 KGHSH, CDR2 LQKENI.

This chain uses TRBV2 with TRBJ2-1; TRBD1 might be the D (6 bases). V was clipped by 7 bases and J by 9 bases, with 13 bases between them. The CDR3 has 12 amino acids. Germline CDR1 is SNHLY and CDR2 is FYNNEI. CDR3 loop: CASIVQGSEQFF. The CDR3 DNA reads TGTGCCAGCATAGTCCAGGGGAGTGAGCAGTTCTTC.

This clonotype has more than one count but fewer than ten. The chain combines TRBV12-3 or TRBV12-4 with TRBJ2-3; 8 positions agree with TRBD1. This CDR3 comprises 15 residues. The V segment lost 6 bases and the J segment 3 bases; nucleotides outside the gene matches: 8. The CDR3 DNA sequence: TGTGCCAGCAGCTTCCAGGGGGCTGGAACAGATACGCAGTATTTT. This sequence encodes CASSFQGAGTDTQYF.

The sample holds a few counts of this clonotype. The rearrangement links TRBV5-1 to TRBJ2-1; D perhaps matches TRBD2 (6 bases). V lost 0 bases, J lost 0 bases, and 10 bases lay in between. The CDR3 loop spans 16 amino acids. Germline values: CDR1 SGHRS, CDR2 YFSETQ. The CDR3 DNA sequence: TGCGCCAGCAGCTTGGGTGGCGGGATCTCCTACAATGAGCAGTTCTTC. Protein: CASSLGGGISYNEQFF.

The chain employs TRBV30 and TRBJ2-3, with TRBD1 identical over 7 bases. Per germline, CDR1 GTSNPN and CDR2 SVGIG (reference sequence). With 3 bases clipped from V and 5 bases from J, the junction kept 8 bases outside the gene matches. This CDR3 comprises 14 residues. CDR3 in amino acids: CAWRQGVVGDTQYF. CDR3 coding DNA: TGTGCCTGGAGGCAGGGGGTTGTAGGAGATACGCAGTATTTT.